This TCR beta chain derives from a study of blood T cell repertoires in COVID-19. Sequencing was performed with immunoSEQ multiplex PCR; in TCRdb, only in-frame clones are kept and a portion is missing. Altogether 280,000 or so clones are present, around 85% being singletons, with the ten largest covering around 5.8%. Only one count was recorded for this clone. Other nucleotide sequences in the sample specify the same CDR3. Per germline, CDR1 GTSNPN and CDR2 SVGIG (reference sequence). The V gene lost 2 bases and the J gene lost 2 bases, with 3 bases spanning the gap. This CDR3 spans 11 amino acids. The source is a woman aged 40 to 50 who had recovered from COVID-19. The source material was PBMCs or T cells enriched from blood (not recorded which). The rearrangement joins TRBV30 to TRBJ1-1, with D unresolved. DNA for the CDR3: TGTGCCTGGAGTCTTAACACTGAAGCTTTCTTT. It encodes CAWSLNTEAFF.